This T cell receptor (beta chain) was sequenced for a study of untreated major depressive disorder. The study, taken as a whole, reports: Sequencing comparisons covered only three preselected Vbeta families. Differences in TRBV25-01 and TRBV02-01 usage did not reach significance. CD4+ T cells from depressed patients used TRBV05-01 (Vbeta 5.1) more often than controls.

Of note for this clone: The target antigen is unknown.

Produced via immunoSEQ multiplex PCR; TCRdb's table is partial and in-frame only. The sample holds 23,000 or so clones; roughly nine tenths are singletons and the top ten take roughly 0.72%. The donors were all European-descended. Germline CDR1 LGHNT, CDR2 FRNRAP. The CDR3 length is 12 residues. The ends were cut back, 4 bases at V and 3 bases at J, with 7 bases in the middle. The chain employs TRBV12-5 and TRBJ2-7; D uncertain. The sample comprised CD4+ T cells from PBMCs. The sequence derives from a woman between 25 and 40 years old with major depressive disorder. For the CDR3, the DNA is TGTGCTAGTGGTTCCTCGGTCTACGAGCAGTACTTC. It yields the protein CASGSSVYEQYF.